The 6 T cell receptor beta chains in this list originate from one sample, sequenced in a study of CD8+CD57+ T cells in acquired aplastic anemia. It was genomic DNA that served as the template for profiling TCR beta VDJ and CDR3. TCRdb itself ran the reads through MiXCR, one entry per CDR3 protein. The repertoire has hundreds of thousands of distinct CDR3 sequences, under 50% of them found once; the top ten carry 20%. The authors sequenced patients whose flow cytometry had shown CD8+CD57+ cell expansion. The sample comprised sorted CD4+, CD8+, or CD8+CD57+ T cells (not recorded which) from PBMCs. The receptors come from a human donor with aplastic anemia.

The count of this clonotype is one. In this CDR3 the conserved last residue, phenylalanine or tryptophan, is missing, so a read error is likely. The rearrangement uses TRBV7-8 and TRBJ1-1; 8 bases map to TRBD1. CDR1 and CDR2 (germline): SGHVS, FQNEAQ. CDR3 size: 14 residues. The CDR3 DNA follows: TGCGCCAGCAGCCCCCGGACAGGGACCACCGAAGCTTTCCTT. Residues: CASSPRTGTTEAFL.

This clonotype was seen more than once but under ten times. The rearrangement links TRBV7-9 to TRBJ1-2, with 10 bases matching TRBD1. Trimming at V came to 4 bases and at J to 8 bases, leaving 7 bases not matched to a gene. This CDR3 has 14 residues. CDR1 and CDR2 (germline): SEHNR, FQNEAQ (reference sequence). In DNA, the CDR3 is TGTGCCAGCAGCTCGACAGGGGGCGCGGAGGGCTACACCTTC. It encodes CASSSTGGAEGYTF.

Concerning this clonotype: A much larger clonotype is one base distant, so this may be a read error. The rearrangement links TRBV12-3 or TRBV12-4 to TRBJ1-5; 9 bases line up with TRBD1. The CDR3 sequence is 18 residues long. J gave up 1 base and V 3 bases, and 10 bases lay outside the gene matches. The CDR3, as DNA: TGTGCCAGCAGTTTGATGGACAGGGGTGTTTGGAGCAATCAGCCCCAGCATTTT. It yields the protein CASSLMDRGVWSNQPQHF.

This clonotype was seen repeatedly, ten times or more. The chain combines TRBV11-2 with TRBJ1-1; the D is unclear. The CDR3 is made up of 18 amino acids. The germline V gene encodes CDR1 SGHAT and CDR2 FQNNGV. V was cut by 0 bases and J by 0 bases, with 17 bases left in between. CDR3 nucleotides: TGTGCCAGCAGCTTAGATTCGTCGACGGCCTCCCTGAACACTGAAGCTTTCTTT. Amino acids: CASSLDSSTASLNTEAFF.

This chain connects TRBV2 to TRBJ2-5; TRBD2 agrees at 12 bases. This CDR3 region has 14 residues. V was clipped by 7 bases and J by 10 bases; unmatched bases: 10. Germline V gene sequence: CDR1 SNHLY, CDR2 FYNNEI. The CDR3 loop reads CASKLAGGFGVQYF. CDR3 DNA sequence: TGTGCCAGCAAACTAGCGGGGGGTTTTGGTGTCCAGTACTTC.

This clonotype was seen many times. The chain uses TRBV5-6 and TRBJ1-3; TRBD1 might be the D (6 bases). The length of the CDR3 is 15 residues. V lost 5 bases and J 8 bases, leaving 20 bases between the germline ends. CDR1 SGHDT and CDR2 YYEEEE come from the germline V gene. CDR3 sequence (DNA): TGTGCCAGCAGAAACAGGGTTGGAAGGTTGGACACCATATATTTT. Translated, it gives CASRNRVGRLDTIYF.